Shown below are 5 T cell receptor beta chains from a single sample sequenced in a study of T cell responses to AZD1222 COVID-19 vaccine. Sequenced by immunoSEQ multiplex PCR; TCRdb stores in-frame clones only, minus some. Of more than 100,000 clones in the sample, roughly 87% were seen once. The source material was peripheral blood, sampled on day 0 of AZD1222 vaccination. The receptors originated from an adult in good health.

The chain combines TRBV18 with TRBJ2-1; no reliable D call. V lost 0 bases, J lost 10 bases, and 19 bases lay in between. This CDR3 has 16 amino acids. In germline, CDR1 is KGHSH, CDR2 LQKENI. This CDR3 reads CASSPPGPNLPGEQFF. CDR3 coding DNA: TGTGCCAGCTCACCACCGGGCCCTAACCTCCCGGGCGAGCAGTTCTTC.

The rearrangement uses TRBV18 and TRBJ2-3, with TRBD2 identical over 7 bases. J gave up 0 bases and V 3 bases, and 6 bases lay outside the gene matches. CDR3 length: 16 amino acids. The germline CDR1 and CDR2 sequences are KGHSH and LQKENI. CDR3 in DNA: TGTGCCAGCTCACCCGGGACTACCCTTAGCACAGATACGCAGTATTTT. It specifies CASSPGTTLSTDTQYF.

The gene calls are TRBV11-2 and TRBJ1-1; no reliable D call. Germline V gives CDR1 SGHAT, CDR2 FQNNGV. V was trimmed by 4 bases and J by 7 bases, leaving 13 bases between them. This CDR3 is 13 amino acids long. CDR3 protein: CASSSTNRGEAFF. DNA of the CDR3: TGTGCCAGCAGCTCGACGAACCGGGGTGAAGCTTTCTTT.

The chain has TRBV4-3 and TRBJ1-1; D not resolved. The CDR3 length is 13 residues. Looked up from germline, CDR1 is LGHNA and CDR2 is YSLEER. Trimming left V 2 bases short and J 8 bases short, with 12 bases between. CDR3 DNA sequence: TGCGCCAGCAGCCAAAATTTTGGCGGGGAAGCTTTCTTT. This encodes CASSQNFGGEAFF.

This chain uses TRBV5-5 with TRBJ2-5, with a possible D match to TRBD1 (6 bases). Germline-derived CDR1 and CDR2 are SGHKS and YYEKEE (reference sequence). The CDR3 totals 14 residues. The V gene lost 3 bases and the J gene lost 2 bases, with 11 bases spanning the gap. The chain's CDR3 is CASSSGVWQETQYF. The CDR3 region has the DNA TGTGCCAGCAGCTCAGGGGTTTGGCAAGAGACCCAGTACTTC.